Following are 30 T cell receptor beta chains from one sample sequenced in a study of human T cells and chemical hapten exposure. MiXCR, applied by TCRdb to the RACE reads, yields one record per CDR3 protein. The sample carries about 160,000 distinct CDR3 sequences, around 30% recorded once. Time point denoted: patch test 3, about 24 weeks after DPC sensitization. Treatment: therapeutic diphenylcyclopropenone sensitization with weekly scalp DPC. The sequenced sample was whole blood, obtained in connection with sensitization to the hapten diphenylcyclopropenone (DPC). These receptors all stem from a woman under 30 with alopecia areata. Some clones in this sample may be carry-over from other donors' samples.

At least ten counts were recorded for this clonotype. The CDR3 nucleotides are TGTGCCAGCAGTGGGCGTAGGGCGGGCCCTGAAGCTTTCTTT. Protein product: CASSGRRAGPEAFF. V and J are TRBV6-2 or TRBV6-3 and TRBJ1-1; D gene uncertain. The V end was cut by 5 bases, the J end by 6 bases, with 16 bases between. From germline, CDR1 is MNHEY and CDR2 SVGEGT. The CDR3 length is 14 residues.

This rearrangement joins TRBV14 to TRBJ2-7, with D possibly being TRBD1 or TRBD2 (6 bases each). Germline V gene sequence: CDR1 SGHDN, CDR2 FVKESK. The germline V and J ends were trimmed by 2 bases and 6 bases, with 17 bases remaining between them. This CDR3 region has 15 residues. The CDR3 region is CASSQPWGAASEQYF. CDR3 DNA: TGTGCCAGCAGCCAACCGTGGGGGGCAGCTAGCGAGCAGTACTTC. Full variable domain (rest looked up from reference TRBV14 and TRBJ2-7): EAGVTQFPSHSVIEKGQTVTLRCDPISGHDNLYWYRRVMGKEIKFLLHFVKESKQDESGMPNNRFLAERTGGTYSTLKVQPAELEDSGVYFCASSQPWGAASEQYFGPGTRLTVT.

The V gene is TRBV4-1, the J gene TRBJ2-1; no clear D. This CDR3 region has 15 residues. The germline gives CDR1 MGHRA, CDR2 YSYEKL. Trimming took 0 bases from V and 6 from J, leaving 12 bases between them. Written as DNA, the CDR3 is TGCGCCAGCAGCCAAGATCCAGGACGACCCAATGAGCAGTTCTTC. Translated: CASSQDPGRPNEQFF.

In this sample, this clonotype turned up once. V gene TRBV29-1 combines with J gene TRBJ2-6; D remains ambiguous. The germline gives CDR1 SQVTM, CDR2 ANQGSEA. The V end was cut by 3 bases, the J end by 3 bases, with 12 bases between. This CDR3 spans 15 amino acids. CDR3 coding DNA: TGCAGCGTTGATTTGGGTAGGAATGGGGCCAACGTCCTGACTTTC. Translation: CSVDLGRNGANVLTF.

This clonotype was seen only a few times. The chain links TRBV5-6 to TRBJ2-5; 11 positions match TRBD2. The CDR3 loop spans 19 amino acids. Germline values: CDR1 SGHDT, CDR2 YYEEEE. V was clipped by 0 bases and J by 2 bases; unmatched bases: 12. The chain's CDR3 is CASSLAAPLLAGEQETQYF. CDR3 in DNA: TGTGCCAGCAGCTTGGCGGCCCCCTTACTAGCGGGGGAGCAAGAGACCCAGTACTTC. The variable domain in full, with the rest retrieved from reference TRBV5-6 and TRBJ2-5, is DAGVTQSPTHLIKTRGQQVTLRCSPKSGHDTVSWYQQALGQGPQFIFQYYEEEERQRGNFPDRFSGHQFPNYSSELNVNALLLGDSALYLCASSLAAPLLAGEQETQYFGPGTRLLVL.

V is TRBV27 and J is TRBJ2-5; 11 nucleotides align to TRBD1. With 2 bases clipped from V and 4 bases from J, the junction kept 6 bases outside the gene matches. The germline CDR1 and CDR2 sequences are MNHEY and SMNVEV (reference sequence). This CDR3 region has 16 residues. The CDR3 sequence: CASSLGGQGAGETQYF. The CDR3 DNA follows: TGTGCCAGCAGTTTAGGCGGACAGGGGGCAGGAGAGACCCAGTACTTC.

This clonotype has only a few counts. The chain uses TRBV6-2 or TRBV6-3 and TRBJ1-2, with D perhaps TRBD1 (5 bases). With 2 bases removed from V and 4 bases from J, the gap between germline ends came to 14 bases. This CDR3 has 15 residues. Germline V gene lookup returns CDR1 MNHEY and CDR2 SVGEGT. This chain's CDR3 is CASSYTLQDFYGYTF. The CDR3 bases are TGTGCCAGCAGTTACACACTACAGGATTTCTATGGCTACACCTTC.

The V and J genes are TRBV20-1 and TRBJ2-7; a possible D gene is TRBD1 (5 bases). Germline V gene data show CDR1 as DFQATT and CDR2 as SNEGSKA (reference sequence). The CDR3 spans 14 residues. V lost 6 bases and J lost 2, with 17 bases in between. This CDR3 is CSASRLYRPYEQYF. The CDR3 DNA is TGCAGTGCCAGCCGTCTTTACAGGCCCTACGAGCAGTACTTC.

The table lists this clonotype with many counts. The chain couples TRBV4-3 to TRBJ2-5; the D is unclear. V was trimmed by 4 bases and J by 4 bases, leaving 16 bases between them. CDR1 and CDR2 from the germline V gene are LGHNA and YSLEER. The CDR3 loop spans 15 amino acids. This chain's CDR3 is CASSLQLTDPETQYF. CDR3 nucleotide sequence: TGCGCCAGCAGCCTACAACTGACGGACCCAGAGACCCAGTACTTC.

The chain joins TRBV30 to TRBJ1-4; possible D gene TRBD1, 6 bases. CDR3 size: 16 residues. Trimming cost V 3 bases and J 7 bases, with 21 bases left between them. Germline V CDR1 and CDR2: GTSNPN, SVGIG (reference sequence). CDR3 DNA: TGTGCCTGGAGCCCATTCGGTCCGGGGACACGTGAAAAACTGTTTTTT. Translating gives CAWSPFGPGTREKLFF.

The genes are TRBV6-4 and TRBJ2-1, with D unresolved. The CDR3 totals 15 residues. V lost 4 bases to trimming and J lost 0 bases, with 10 bases between them. Per germline, CDR1 MRHNA and CDR2 SNTAGT. This CDR3 reads CASSARLSSYNEQFF. In nucleotides, the CDR3 is TGTGCCAGCAGTGCTAGACTTAGCTCCTACAATGAGCAGTTCTTC.

There are many counts of this clonotype. This chain uses TRBV13 with TRBJ2-1; 8 nucleotides align to TRBD1. CDR1 and CDR2 from the germline V gene are PRHDT and FYEKMQ (reference sequence). Unmatched junction bases numbered 7, after V lost 4 bases and J lost 5 bases. The CDR3 runs 15 residues. In DNA form, the CDR3 reads TGTGCCAGCAGCTCCCCCGGGACAGGCCACAATGAGCAGTTCTTC. It encodes CASSSPGTGHNEQFF.

This clonotype was recorded a few times. The V call is TRBV7-2, the J call TRBJ1-1; the match to TRBD1 covers 8 bases. The germline V gene has CDR1 SGHTA and CDR2 FQGNSA. V lost 2 bases, J lost 4 bases, and 3 bases stayed unmatched. The CDR3 covers 14 residues. The DNA of the CDR3 is TGTGCCAGCAGCTTAAACAGGGGGATCACTGAAGCTTTCTTT. It translates to CASSLNRGITEAFF.

This clonotype turned up a few times. The genes are TRBV18 and TRBJ1-2; D call uncertain. This CDR3 has 13 amino acids. The V gene lost 2 bases and the J gene lost 3 bases, with 7 bases spanning the gap. The germline CDR1 and CDR2 sequences are KGHSH and LQKENI. CDR3 nucleotide sequence: TGTGCCAGCTCACCAGGAAAGCACTATGGCTACACCTTC. This translates into CASSPGKHYGYTF.

This clonotype was counted many times. DNA of the CDR3: TGTGCCAGCAGCGTCCTACTAGCGGGGGTCATTGAGCAGTTCTTC. Its protein product is CASSVLLAGVIEQFF. J is TRBJ2-1 and V is TRBV7-9, with TRBD2 matching 11 bases. There are 15 residues in the CDR3. The germline V gene has CDR1 SEHNR and CDR2 FQNEAQ (reference sequence). The junction had 9 bases not matched to a gene; V was cut back by 5 bases and J by 9 bases.

The chain recombines TRBV9 with TRBJ1-5, with D unclear. Germline-derived CDR1 and CDR2 are SGDLS and YYNGEE. V gave up 3 bases and J gave up 4 bases, with 11 bases separating them. The CDR3 is 14 amino acids. The CDR3 protein is CASSADDGNQPQHF. The CDR3 DNA follows: TGTGCCAGCAGCGCCGACGACGGGAATCAGCCCCAGCATTTT. Based on the CDR3 plus reference TRBV9 and TRBJ1-5, the full variable domain is DSGVTQTPKHLITATGQRVTLRCSPRSGDLSVYWYQQSLDQGLQFLIQYYNGEERAKGNILERFSAQQFPDLHSELNLSSLELGDSALYFCASSADDGNQPQHFGDGTRLSIL.

V and J are TRBV4-3 and TRBJ2-3, with D possibly being TRBD1 (5 bases). V shed 3 bases and J shed 0 bases, with 13 bases lying between them. This CDR3 comprises 16 residues. Germline values: CDR1 LGHNA, CDR2 YSLEER. CDR3 sequence reads: CASSHRASLSTDTQYF. CDR3 coding DNA: TGCGCCAGCAGCCACAGGGCTTCTCTAAGCACAGATACGCAGTATTTT.

This rearrangement joins TRBV5-4 to TRBJ2-7; 8 bases fit TRBD2. Germline CDR1 is SGHNT and CDR2 is YYREEE (reference sequence). There are 14 residues in the CDR3. After removal of 3 bases from V and 5 bases from J, the junction contained 7 bases not matched to a gene. CDR3 nucleotide sequence: TGTGCCAGCAGCTGGCGCCTAGCGGGCAACGAGCAGTACTTC. This translates into CASSWRLAGNEQYF.

This clonotype was counted a few times. The J gene is TRBJ1-1, the V gene TRBV20-1; 7 positions agree with TRBD1. Germline V gene data show CDR1 as DFQATT and CDR2 as SNEGSKA (reference sequence). The V and J ends lost 3 bases and 10 bases, in that order; junction bases with no gene match: 5. The CDR3 covers 11 residues. The CDR3 DNA is TGCAGTGCTAGGACAGGGTTTGGAGCTTTCTTT. Amino acids: CSARTGFGAFF.

The CDR3 is CASSLTREETQYF. DNA of the CDR3: TGTGCCAGCAGCTTAACGAGGGAGGAGACCCAGTACTTC. This chain links TRBV7-2 with TRBJ2-5; tentative D call: TRBD2 (5 bases). This CDR3 has 13 amino acids. Germline CDR1 and CDR2: SGHTA and FQGNSA. Trimming left V 2 bases short and J 5 bases short, with 9 bases between.

This clonotype was observed a handful of times. The chain is built from TRBV11-1 and TRBJ1-2; D remains unclear. Germline-derived CDR1 and CDR2 are SGHAT and FQDESV (reference sequence). Trimming took off 3 bases at V and 5 bases at J, with 7 bases between the two ends. This CDR3 comprises 12 residues. The CDR3 protein is CASSLGRYGYTF. The CDR3 coding sequence is TGTGCCAGCAGCTTGGGTCGGTATGGCTACACCTTC.

V and J are TRBV7-9 and TRBJ2-7; D remains ambiguous. The CDR3 is 13 amino acids. Between the trimmed V and J ends, which lost 1 base and 2 bases, there was a span of 6 bases. Germline CDR1 reads SEHNR; CDR2 reads FQNEAQ (reference sequence). The CDR3: CASSLGSPYEQYF. In DNA form, the CDR3 reads TGTGCCAGCAGCTTAGGCAGCCCCTACGAGCAGTACTTC.

The V call is TRBV9, the J call TRBJ2-1; either TRBD1 or TRBD2 may supply D (5 bases each). The V gene lost 0 bases and the J gene lost 10 bases, with 11 bases spanning the gap. This CDR3 region has 13 residues. Germline V gene sequence: CDR1 SGDLS, CDR2 YYNGEE. The CDR3 bases are TGTGCCAGCAGCGTAGCAGGGTCGGGGGAGCAGTTCTTC. This sequence encodes CASSVAGSGEQFF.

V and J are TRBV12-3 or TRBV12-4 and TRBJ2-3; tentative D call: TRBD2 (6 bases). Trimming removed 4 bases at V and 1 base at J, with 9 bases between. The CDR3 is 14 residues long. CDR3 loop: CASSWVAGTDTQYF. As DNA, the CDR3 is TGTGCCAGCAGTTGGGTAGCGGGCACAGATACGCAGTATTTT.

The sample holds a few counts of this clonotype. The chain is built from TRBV4-3 and TRBJ2-3; 8 positions match TRBD2. V lost 4 bases to trimming and J lost 14 bases; unmatched junction nucleotides: 5. The CDR3 loop spans 11 amino acids. CDR1 and CDR2 (germline): LGHNA, YSLEER. The CDR3 DNA sequence: TGCGCCAGCAGCCGTGGGACTAGTATGTATTTT. It yields the protein CASSRGTSMYF.

This clonotype was found many times. The J gene is TRBJ2-3, the V gene TRBV12-3 or TRBV12-4; 12 nucleotides align to TRBD1. This CDR3 has 17 amino acids. V trimming: 4 bases; J trimming: 4 bases; junction bases outside the gene matches: 9. CDR3 protein: CASSSYPGTGGADTQYF. In nucleotides, the CDR3 is TGTGCCAGCAGTTCCTACCCCGGGACAGGGGGCGCAGATACGCAGTATTTT.

This clonotype was observed a handful of times. The rearrangement uses TRBV20-1 and TRBJ2-3; no definite D call. The CDR3 covers 12 residues. Germline lookup yields CDR1 DFQATT and CDR2 SNEGSKA (reference sequence). The V end was cut by 6 bases, the J end by 0 bases, with 7 bases between. The CDR3 nucleotides are TGCAGTGCCAGGCAGAGCACAGATACGCAGTATTTT. Amino acid sequence: CSARQSTDTQYF.

This clonotype has more than one count but fewer than ten. The rearrangement links TRBV9 to TRBJ2-5; TRBD2 aligns across 7 bases. Germline V gene sequence: CDR1 SGDLS, CDR2 YYNGEE. The CDR3 has 14 residues. The V gene end was trimmed by 0 bases and the J gene end by 6 bases; junction bases not matched to a gene: 5. For the CDR3, the DNA is TGTGCCAGCAGCGTAGGCGGGGGATCGAAGACCCAGTACTTC. It codes for CASSVGGGSKTQYF.

In this sample, this clonotype turned up many times. The chain is built from TRBV20-1 and TRBJ2-3, with D possibly being TRBD1 (6 bases). Germline CDR1 reads DFQATT; CDR2 reads SNEGSKA (reference sequence). V was clipped by 4 bases and J by 2 bases, with 16 bases between them. This CDR3 spans 15 amino acids. The CDR3, as DNA: TGCAGTGCTAACCAGGGGATTGGGGACACAGATACGCAGTATTTT. This encodes CSANQGIGDTDTQYF.

The chain joins TRBV27 to TRBJ2-1; TRBD2 might be the D (5 bases). The CDR3 is 13 residues long. V was trimmed by 3 bases and J by 4 bases, leaving 7 bases between them. Germline CDR1 is MNHEY and CDR2 is SMNVEV (reference sequence). The CDR3: CASSFPGYNEQFF. CDR3 DNA: TGTGCCAGCAGTTTCCCGGGGTACAATGAGCAGTTCTTC.